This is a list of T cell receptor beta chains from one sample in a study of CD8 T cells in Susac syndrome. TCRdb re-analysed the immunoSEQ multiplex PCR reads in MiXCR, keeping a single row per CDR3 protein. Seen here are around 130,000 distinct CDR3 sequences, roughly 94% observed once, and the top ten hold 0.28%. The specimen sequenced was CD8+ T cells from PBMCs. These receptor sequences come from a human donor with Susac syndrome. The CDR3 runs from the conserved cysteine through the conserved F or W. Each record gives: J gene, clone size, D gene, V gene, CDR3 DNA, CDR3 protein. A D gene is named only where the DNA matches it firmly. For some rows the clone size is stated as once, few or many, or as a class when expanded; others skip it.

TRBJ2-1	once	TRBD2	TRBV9	TGTGCCAGCAGCGTACCGGGGGGGGCGGTCGGTGAGCAGTTCTTC	CASSVPGGAVGEQFF
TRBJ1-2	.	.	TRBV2	TGTGCCAGTTCGGGACTCCCGGGTGTGGATGGCTACACCTTC	CASSGLPGVDGYTF
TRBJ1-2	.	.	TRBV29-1	TGCAGCGGCCGGGTGAGGGGCGGGAATGGCTACACCTTC	CSGRVRGGNGYTF
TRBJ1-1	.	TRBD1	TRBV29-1	TGCAGCGTCACAGGACAGGGGGGGATCACTGAAGCTTTCTTT	CSVTGQGGITEAFF
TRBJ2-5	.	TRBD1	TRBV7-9	TGTGCCAGCAGCTGGACAGGGGGTGGTGAGACCCAGTACTTC	CASSWTGGGETQYF
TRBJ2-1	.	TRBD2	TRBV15	TGTGCCACCAGCAGAGATCGCGGGGGCTACAATGAGCAGTTCTTC	CATSRDRGGYNEQFF
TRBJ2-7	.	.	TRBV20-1	TGCAGTGCCATGTCCGGCTCCTACGAGCAGTACTTC	CSAMSGSYEQYF
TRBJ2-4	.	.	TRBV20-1	TGCAGTGCTAGAGGGATACTACTAGCCAAAAACATTCAGTACTTC	CSARGILLAKNIQYF
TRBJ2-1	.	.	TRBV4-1	TGCGCCAGCAGCCAAGAAAGCGTTAATCAGTTCTTC	CASSQESVNQFF
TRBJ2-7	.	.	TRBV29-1	TGCAGCGCTATTACCCCAGCAACCTACGAGCAGTACTTC	CSAITPATYEQYF
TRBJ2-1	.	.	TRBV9	TGTGCCAGCAGCTCACTAGCCGATGAGCAGTTCTTC	CASSSLADEQFF
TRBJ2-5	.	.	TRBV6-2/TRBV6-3	TGTGCCAGCAGTTCCCAACCTAGTGTTGGAGAGACCCAGTACTTC	CASSSQPSVGETQYF
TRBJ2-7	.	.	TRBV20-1	TGCAGTGCTAGCGACAGATCCTACGAGCAGTACTTC	CSASDRSYEQYF
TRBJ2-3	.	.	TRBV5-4	TGTGCCAGCAGCTCCCCAGATACGCAGTATTTT	CASSSPDTQYF
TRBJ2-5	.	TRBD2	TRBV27	TGTGCCAGCAGTTCCCCTGGCAGGACCGAGGCGGGGGCCCAGTACTTC	CASSSPGRTEAGAQYF
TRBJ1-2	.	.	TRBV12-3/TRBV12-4	TGTGCCAGCAGTCCTTCGGGAGGTGGCTACACCTTC	CASSPSGGGYTF